Presented here are 28 T cell receptor beta chains from one specimen sequenced in a study of OX40 agonist ivuxolimab in advanced cancers. Measured with immunoSEQ multiplex PCR; TCRdb has only the in-frame clones, and not every one. The data hold around 29,000 clones, with roughly 85% observed a single time. Sequencing used CD4+ or CD8+ T cells sorted from blood, obtained in a trial of the OX40 agonist ivuxolimab. These receptors all stem from an adult with an advanced solid tumor such as melanoma, head and neck, liver or kidney cancer.

This chain joins TRBV29-1 and TRBJ2-5; D unclear. The germline gives CDR1 SQVTM, CDR2 ANQGSEA. V dropped 0 bases and J dropped 2 bases, with 10 bases sitting between them. This CDR3 is 14 amino acids long. The chain's CDR3 is CSVEDPLAQETQYF. Here the CDR3 DNA reads TGCAGCGTTGAAGATCCGCTCGCACAAGAGACCCAGTACTTC.

This clone appeared a few times. The chain is built from TRBV10-3 and TRBJ1-6, with no clear D. This CDR3 is built from 12 residues. Germline V gene sequence: CDR1 ENHRY, CDR2 SYGVKD. Trimming left V 6 bases short and J 5 bases short, with 5 bases between. CDR3 nucleotides: TGTGCCATCAGAACAGATAATTCACCCCTCCACTTT. This gives the protein CAIRTDNSPLHF.

This clone was detected a few times. The genes are TRBV9 and TRBJ2-7; D is undetermined. Germline V lookup: CDR1 SGDLS, CDR2 YYNGEE. The CDR3 runs 14 residues. V lost 0 bases and J 1 base, leaving 8 bases between the germline ends. Here the CDR3 DNA reads TGTGCCAGCAGCGTAGAAGGAGAATCCTACGAGCAGTACTTC. Residues: CASSVEGESYEQYF.

This clone was seen just once. V and J are TRBV11-2 and TRBJ2-5; 10 bases align to TRBD1. Germline V gives CDR1 SGHAT, CDR2 FQNNGV. The CDR3 spans 15 residues. The trim removed 5 bases at V and 4 bases at J, leaving 7 bases unmatched. DNA for the CDR3: TGTGCCAGCAGCCCGGGGGACAGGGGACGAGAGACCCAGTACTTC. Amino acid sequence: CASSPGDRGRETQYF.

The CDR3 here is CASSWGQGTNTEAFF. CDR3 DNA: TGCGCCAGCAGCTGGGGACAGGGGACGAACACTGAAGCTTTCTTT. The chain links TRBV5-1 to TRBJ1-1; 10 nucleotides match TRBD1. The CDR3 runs to 15 residues. J lost 1 base, V lost 3 bases, and 3 bases had no gene match. Germline V CDR1 and CDR2: SGHRS, YFSETQ.

The rearrangement joins TRBV10-1 to TRBJ2-3; 11 nucleotides agree with TRBD2. Germline loops: CDR1 WNHNN, CDR2 SYGVQD (reference sequence). The V gene end was trimmed by 5 bases and the J gene end by 7 bases; junction bases not matched to a gene: 5. This CDR3 spans 14 amino acids. The CDR3 loop is CASSPGTSGHTQYF. In nucleotides, the CDR3 is TGCGCCAGCAGTCCCGGGACTAGCGGACATACGCAGTATTTT.

This clone was seen more than once but under ten times. The chain uses TRBV13 and TRBJ2-3; tentatively, D is TRBD1 (6 bases). CDR3 length equals 15 residues. CDR1 and CDR2 from the germline V gene are PRHDT and FYEKMQ (reference sequence). Trimming removed 1 base from V and 2 bases from J, with 10 bases in between. The CDR3 here is CASSLEGTSTDTQYF. CDR3 DNA sequence: TGTGCCAGCAGCTTAGAGGGGACATCCACAGATACGCAGTATTTT.

This clone was seen just once. The rearrangement joins TRBV6-6 to TRBJ1-6; D call uncertain. Germline values: CDR1 MNHNY, CDR2 SVGAGI (reference sequence). V lost 7 bases and J 0 bases, leaving 10 bases between the germline ends. This CDR3 region has 15 residues. In DNA form, the CDR3 reads TGTGCCAGCACCCGGACGAGCTCCTATAATTCACCCCTCCACTTT. Translation gives CASTRTSSYNSPLHF.

The chain couples TRBV5-6 to TRBJ1-2; maybe TRBD1 (5 bases). Per the germline V gene, CDR1 is SGHDT and CDR2 is YYEEEE. CDR3 length: 15 residues. V dropped 0 bases and J dropped 5 bases, with 14 bases sitting between them. The CDR3 region is CASSLVRGPRYGYTF. The DNA for the CDR3 is TGTGCCAGCAGCTTGGTCCGGGGCCCACGGTATGGCTACACCTTC.

This clone was recorded only once. The chain links TRBV6-1 to TRBJ2-1, with a weak D call TRBD2 (6 bases). V lost 8 bases and J 5 bases, leaving 10 bases between the germline ends. The CDR3 loop spans 12 amino acids. Germline V gene data show CDR1 as MNHNS and CDR2 as SASEGT. CDR3: CASGTLHNEQFF. The CDR3 DNA is TGTGCCAGCGGGACTCTCCACAATGAGCAGTTCTTC.

The chain joins TRBV9 to TRBJ1-4; D is perhaps TRBD1 (5 bases). CDR3 length: 14 amino acids. V was pared by 0 bases and J by 7 bases, with 10 bases between. The V gene's germline CDR1 is SGDLS and CDR2 YYNGEE. CDR3 amino acids: CASSVGAGSEKLFF. CDR3 nucleotide sequence: TGTGCCAGCAGCGTAGGGGCAGGGTCTGAAAAACTGTTTTTT.

The rearrangement joins TRBV10-3 to TRBJ1-3, with 9 bases that match TRBD1. Germline CDR1 reads ENHRY; CDR2 reads SYGVKD. This CDR3 has 16 amino acids. V was pared by 3 bases and J by 3 bases, with 6 bases of the junction left unmatched. The CDR3 DNA reads as TGTGCCATCAGTGACCGGGACAGGGCGTATGGAAACACCATATATTTT. Translation gives CAISDRDRAYGNTIYF.

The genes are TRBV9 and TRBJ2-7, with D possibly TRBD1 on 5 matching bases. V lost 0 bases and J lost 2, with 9 bases in between. There are 14 residues in the CDR3. Germline CDR1 SGDLS, CDR2 YYNGEE. The chain's CDR3 is CASSVDRRPYEQYF. CDR3 bases: TGTGCCAGCAGCGTAGACAGGAGACCCTACGAGCAGTACTTC.

This rearrangement joins TRBV6-5 to TRBJ2-2; possibly TRBD1 for D (5 bases). CDR1 MNHEY and CDR2 SVGAGI come from the germline V gene. The V gene lost 5 bases and the J gene lost 4 bases, with 8 bases spanning the gap. The CDR3 is 13 residues long. CDR3 sequence reads: CASSQGVTGELFF. Written as DNA, the CDR3 is TGTGCCAGCAGTCAAGGGGTCACCGGGGAGCTGTTTTTT.

This chain connects TRBV28 to TRBJ1-5; tentatively, D is TRBD1 (5 bases). Trimming took off 3 bases at V and 0 bases at J, with 15 bases between the two ends. The CDR3 has 17 residues. The germline V gene has CDR1 MDHEN and CDR2 SYDVKM. As DNA, the CDR3 is TGTGCCAGCAGTTTGGCACTGACAGCCTTTAGCAATCAGCCCCAGCATTTT. The encoded protein is CASSLALTAFSNQPQHF.

The rearrangement links TRBV2 to TRBJ2-1; 12 bases match TRBD2. V lost 6 bases and J lost 1; bases outside the gene matches: 1. The CDR3 covers 15 residues. Germline loops: CDR1 SNHLY, CDR2 FYNNEI. The CDR3 is CASRLAGGSYNEQFF. The DNA of the CDR3 is TGTGCCAGCAGGCTAGCGGGGGGGTCCTACAATGAGCAGTTCTTC.

The chain links TRBV27 to TRBJ1-2, with TRBD1 matching 8 bases. This CDR3 contains 22 residues. The junction had 23 bases not matched to a gene; V was cut back by 1 base and J by 1 base. Germline assignment: CDR1 MNHEY and CDR2 SMNVEV (reference sequence). The DNA for the CDR3 is TGTGCCAGCAGTTTATACGCCCCGGACAGGGCGGGGTATATCGGCTATAACTATGGCTACACCTTC. As protein: CASSLYAPDRAGYIGYNYGYTF.

This chain uses TRBV6-5 with TRBJ1-1, with 8 bases fitting TRBD1. The CDR3 covers 13 residues. CDR1 is MNHEY, CDR2 SVGAGI, per germline. V shed 10 bases and J 5 bases; nucleotides not matched to a gene: 9. DNA for the CDR3: TGTGCCACCTTCTCGACAGGGGCGACTGAAGCTTTCTTT. As protein: CATFSTGATEAFF.

The chain joins TRBV7-9 to TRBJ2-3; D may match TRBD1 or TRBD2 (5 bases each). Deletions cut 4 bases from V and 0 bases from J, with 11 bases between. Germline V CDR1 and CDR2: SEHNR, FQNEAQ (reference sequence). The CDR3 spans 15 residues. The CDR3 here is CASSSRDGSTDTQYF. The DNA of the CDR3 is TGTGCCAGCAGCTCGAGGGACGGAAGCACAGATACGCAGTATTTT.

This clone has a single count. With a far larger clone one base away, a read error is the likely cause. This CDR3 is also generated by other DNA sequences in the sample. J is TRBJ2-7 and V is TRBV7-9; no reliable D call. The germline CDR1 and CDR2 sequences are SEHNR and FQNEAQ (reference sequence). The CDR3 covers 12 residues. Trimming stripped 1 base from V and 2 bases from J, with 3 bases between. The CDR3 loop reads CASSLGTYEQYF. The CDR3 region has the DNA TGTGCCAGCAGCTTAGGGACCTACGAGCAGTACTTC. The full variable domain, rest sourced from reference TRBV7-9 and TRBJ2-7, is DTGVSQNPRHKITKRGQNVTFRCDPISEHNRLYWYRQTLGQGPEFLTYFQNEAQLEKSRLLSDRFSAERPKGSFSTLEIQRTEQGDSAMYLCASSLGTYEQYFGPGTRLTVT.

V gene TRBV7-9 combines with J gene TRBJ2-7, with D perhaps TRBD1 or TRBD2 (5 bases each). This CDR3 spans 14 amino acids. CDR1 is SEHNR and CDR2 is FQNEAQ in the germline V gene (reference sequence). The germline V and J ends were trimmed by 5 bases and 5 bases, with 16 bases remaining between them. The CDR3 reads CASSGTDKTHEQYF. CDR3 DNA: TGTGCCAGCAGCGGGACGGATAAGACCCACGAGCAGTACTTC.

J is TRBJ1-1 and V is TRBV10-3; D is ambiguous. The CDR3 length is 11 residues. Between the trimmed V and J ends, which lost 6 bases and 4 bases, there was a span of 6 bases. CDR1 and CDR2 (germline): ENHRY, SYGVKD. This chain's CDR3 is CAISEGTEAFF. The CDR3 DNA is TGTGCCATCAGCGAGGGCACTGAAGCTTTCTTT.

The chain couples TRBV6-1 to TRBJ2-2; possible D gene TRBD1, 6 bases. V lost 5 bases to trimming and J lost 1 base, with 8 bases between them. CDR1 MNHNS and CDR2 SASEGT come from the germline V gene. This CDR3 comprises 14 residues. The CDR3 region is CASSPDRNTGELFF. The DNA for the CDR3 is TGTGCCAGCAGTCCGGACAGGAACACCGGGGAGCTGTTTTTT.

A few counts support this clone. This rearrangement joins TRBV5-5 to TRBJ1-6, with 8 nucleotides matching TRBD1. The germline V gene encodes CDR1 SGHKS and CDR2 YYEKEE (reference sequence). This CDR3 contains 15 residues. The trim removed 4 bases at V and 9 bases at J, leaving 9 bases unmatched. CDR3 bases: TGTGCCAGCAGCGCACGACAGGGGTGGAGTTCACCCCTCCACTTT. Its translation: CASSARQGWSSPLHF. Full variable domain (remainder filled in from reference TRBV5-5 and TRBJ1-6): DAGVTQSPTHLIKTRGQQVTLRCSPISGHKSVSWYQQVLGQGPQFIFQYYEKEERGRGNFPDRFSARQFPNYSSELNVNALLLGDSALYLCASSARQGWSSPLHFGNGTRLTVT.

CDR3 sequence: CASGTSGGRETQYF. CDR3 DNA sequence: TGTGCCAGCGGTACTAGCGGGGGTCGGGAGACCCAGTACTTC. The rearrangement joins TRBV6-6 to TRBJ2-5; 11 nucleotides match TRBD2. The germline CDR1 and CDR2 sequences are MNHNY and SVGAGI (reference sequence). After removal of 8 bases from V and 5 bases from J, the junction contained 7 bases not matched to a gene. The CDR3 totals 14 residues.

The CDR3 DNA reads as TGTGCCAGCAGTTTAGTCGGCAGGGACTACGAGCAGTACTTC. It encodes CASSLVGRDYEQYF. V is TRBV27 and J is TRBJ2-7, with a tentative D call TRBD1 (5 bases). The CDR3 consists of 14 residues. The germline V gene encodes CDR1 MNHEY and CDR2 SMNVEV (reference sequence). The ends were cut back, 2 bases at V and 3 bases at J, with 11 bases in the middle.

This chain joins TRBV5-6 and TRBJ1-2; D gene unclear. The CDR3 runs 14 residues. Germline-derived CDR1 and CDR2 are SGHDT and YYEEEE. The V gene lost 2 bases and the J gene lost 7 bases, with 15 bases spanning the gap. CDR3 in DNA: TGTGCCAGCAGCTTCTTTACACTTGGCGGTGGCTACACCTTC. Encoded protein: CASSFFTLGGGYTF. Full variable domain (outside the CDR3, taken from reference TRBV5-6 and TRBJ1-2): DAGVTQSPTHLIKTRGQQVTLRCSPKSGHDTVSWYQQALGQGPQFIFQYYEEEERQRGNFPDRFSGHQFPNYSSELNVNALLLGDSALYLCASSFFTLGGGYTFGSGTRLTVV.

The rearrangement joins TRBV19 to TRBJ2-1; TRBD2 matches at 9 bases. The germline V gene has CDR1 LNHDA and CDR2 SQIVND (reference sequence). With 3 bases clipped from V and 5 bases from J, the junction kept 5 bases outside the gene matches. The CDR3 spans 15 residues. The CDR3 sequence is CASSILAGLDNEQFF. The CDR3 region has the DNA TGTGCCAGTAGTATCCTAGCGGGACTAGACAATGAGCAGTTCTTC. Full variable domain (rest looked up from reference TRBV19 and TRBJ2-1): DGGITQSPKYLFRKEGQNVTLSCEQNLNHDAMYWYRQDPGQGLRLIYYSQIVNDFQKGDIAEGYSVSREKKESFPLTVTSAQKNPTAFYLCASSILAGLDNEQFFGPGTRLTVL.